The clone carrying this TCR beta chain was seen a single time. Antigen: not known. The CDR3 length is 15 residues. Germline values: CDR1 SGHRS, CDR2 YFSETQ. The germline V and J ends were trimmed by 3 bases and 3 bases, with 15 bases remaining between them. The data derive from a study of PD-1 blockade in classical Hodgkin lymphoma. Study-level findings and limits: Compared with baseline, CD4+ but not CD8+ TCR diversity had risen significantly by C4D1. As was reported, newly diagnosed patients showed lower baseline TCR diversity than healthy donors did. Repertoires differed for reasons still undefined, possibly disease activity or prior therapy.

Generated by immunoSEQ multiplex PCR, the TCRdb table keeps only in-frame clones and is missing some. The sample shows about 85,000 clones, about 90% of them seen only once. Each patient relapsed following autologous stem cell transplantation, and prior brentuximab vedotin exposure differed. This receptor was obtained from a human donor with classical Hodgkin lymphoma. The rearrangement joins TRBV5-1 to TRBJ1-1; D is ambiguous. The sequences come from peripheral blood mononuclear cells (PBMCs), collected before the second cycle of nivolumab. The CDR3 coding sequence is TGCGCCAGCAGCTGGAGAAGGACGGCAGACACTGAAGCTTTCTTT. Its protein product is CASSWRRTADTEAFF.